This T cell receptor beta chain was sequenced for a study of shared clonotypes between healthy human individuals. Study-wide background: Every donor yielded three CD4 naive, three CD4 memory, two CD8 naive and one CD8 memory plate. Overall study results and limits: Non-shared clonotypes showed lower generation probabilities than clonotypes common to all four donors.

Assay: immunoSEQ multiplex PCR; the TCRdb copy retains only in-frame clones and omits some. Altogether around 2.1 million clones are present, about 92% being singletons, with the ten largest covering under 2%. V was clipped by 2 bases and J by 4 bases, with 14 bases between them. CDR3 length: 14 amino acids. The germline V gene has CDR1 SQVTM and CDR2 ANQGSEA. In this sample, this clone turned up once. The antigen remains undetermined. As defined, naive CD8 cells were CD45RO-negative and positively selected for CCR7, with terminally differentiated effector memory CD45RA+ cells excluded. What was sequenced was naive CD8+ T cells from PBMCs. This TCR was sampled from a man aged 18-30 years in good health. Some clones in this sample may be carry-over from other donors' samples. The chain employs TRBV29-1 and TRBJ1-2, with a weak D call TRBD1 (5 bases). In nucleotides, the CDR3 is TGCAGCGTTGAACTCAGGGACCTGGGCTATGGCTACACCTTC. Its protein product is CSVELRDLGYGYTF.